The clone carrying this T cell receptor beta chain was found many times. The antigen remains undetermined. The CDR3 is 12 residues long. Trimming shortened V by 2 bases and J by 1 base, and 2 bases separated the two germline ends. CDR1 and CDR2 from the germline V gene are MDHEN and SYDVKM. Uncontrolled infections, other autoimmune diseases, pregnancy or lactation barred patients from enrollment. Clinical symptoms, serum thyroxine, TRAb, thyroid ultrasound and orbital computed tomography determined diagnosis. The data were obtained in a study of Graves' ophthalmopathy and Graves' hyperthyroidism. Study outcomes and limitations: Ophthalmopathy was separated from stable hyperthyroidism by a 13-signature model with roughly 90% sensitivity and 81.08% specificity. Blood also held most thyroid clonotypes expanded above 0.001 frequency.

RNA transcripts served as template for amplifying TCR beta CDR3 sequences. The first-round RT-PCR employed HTBI primers together with the Qiagen OneStep RT-PCR kit. A multiplex PCR was then performed as the second round. Each CDR3 protein gets one entry after TCRdb re-called the multiplex PCR reads with MiXCR. The sample holds hundreds of thousands of distinct CDR3 sequences; over 20% are singletons and the top ten take approximately 7.7%. The TCR sequence derives from a woman under 30 with stable Graves' hyperthyroidism. Some clones in this sample may be carry-over from other donors' samples. Sequencing was carried out using peripheral blood. This chain connects TRBV28 to TRBJ1-1; D remains unclear. Written as DNA, the CDR3 is TGTGCCAGCAGTTTACAGAACACTGAAGCTTTCTTT. It encodes CASSLQNTEAFF.